The text below deals with one T cell receptor beta chain. Its cognate antigen is unknown. This table comes from immunoSEQ multiplex PCR, and its TCRdb copy is limited to in-frame clones, with some not included. Among some 78,000 clones listed, approximately 95% were seen once. The record originates from a study of cytomegalovirus exposure and HLA in healthy donors. J lost 5 bases, V lost 7 bases, and 9 bases had no gene match. The CDR3 length is 13 residues. Looked up from germline, CDR1 is GTSNPN and CDR2 is SVGIG (reference sequence). Study findings and constraints: In the 100 to 150 validation repertoires, approximately 93% of cluster scores exceeded 0, per a later analysis. Listed as cytomegalovirus-associated were over 150 TCR beta chains.

This receptor was identified in a man between 18 and 35 years old in good health and CMV-seropositive. The sample consisted of PBMCs. This chain joins TRBV30 and TRBJ2-5, with 8 bases that match TRBD2. The CDR3 coding sequence is TGTGCCTCGTCGGGACTAGGCGCGGAGACCCAGTACTTC. This gives the protein CASSGLGAETQYF.